Below, 25 T cell receptor beta chains from the same sample are listed, as sequenced in a study of cytomegalovirus exposure and HLA in healthy donors. The study ran its PCR with 60 Vbeta and 13 Jbeta primers. Data came from immunoSEQ multiplex PCR; TCRdb stores just in-frame clones and leaves some out. The table lists some 140,000 clones, around 77% of them singletons, with 1.2% in the top ten. The material sequenced was PBMCs. The receptors were gathered from a man aged 45-60 years in good health and CMV-seronegative.

This clone was detected only once. The CDR3 sequence is CASSESRSSPLHF. CDR3 DNA: TGTGCCAGCAGTGAATCCAGAAGTTCACCCCTCCACTTT. J is TRBJ1-6 and V is TRBV25-1; D is ambiguous. Trimming cost V 1 base and J 9 bases, with 7 bases left between them. There are 13 residues in the CDR3. The germline V gene encodes CDR1 MGHDK and CDR2 SYGVNS.

The chain uses TRBV29-1 and TRBJ2-3, with D tentatively TRBD2 (5 bases). Trimming removed 7 bases at V and 1 base at J, with 12 bases between. Per germline, CDR1 SQVTM and CDR2 ANQGSEA. The length of the CDR3 is 13 residues. CDR3 bases: TGCAGCGCCGGACTGGTCGGCACAGATACGCAGTATTTT. Translating gives CSAGLVGTDTQYF.

The rearrangement links TRBV18 to TRBJ2-7, with a possible D match to TRBD1 (7 bases). CDR3 length: 14 amino acids. V was cut by 4 bases and J by 2 bases, with 12 bases left in between. Per the germline V gene, CDR1 is KGHSH and CDR2 is LQKENI. CDR3 coding DNA: TGTGCCAGCTCACTACAGGGGAGGACCTACGAGCAGTACTTC. It is translated as CASSLQGRTYEQYF.

The chain couples TRBV7-9 to TRBJ1-4; no clear D. CDR1 and CDR2 from the germline V gene are SEHNR and FQNEAQ (reference sequence). V was trimmed by 3 bases and J by 8 bases, leaving 13 bases between them. The CDR3 has 14 amino acids. The CDR3 loop is CASSFASSGEKLFF. The CDR3 nucleotides read TGTGCCAGCAGCTTTGCTTCTTCGGGAGAAAAACTGTTTTTT.

This clone appeared a few times. V is TRBV7-4 and J is TRBJ1-5, with 12 bases that match TRBD1. Germline loops: CDR1 SGHVT, CDR2 SQSDAQ. This CDR3 contains 18 residues. The trim removed 5 bases at V and 6 bases at J, leaving 14 bases unmatched. For the CDR3, the DNA is TGTGCCAGCAGCCCCCAGACGGGAGGGGACAGGGGGCGTCAGCCCCAGCATTTT. This gives the protein CASSPQTGGDRGRQPQHF.

This clone was found a few times. V is TRBV6-5 and J is TRBJ2-7, with TRBD1 matching 10 bases. The CDR3 runs to 13 residues. Germline V lookup: CDR1 MNHEY, CDR2 SVGAGI. After removal of 8 bases from V and 4 bases from J, the junction contained 5 bases not matched to a gene. The CDR3 sequence is CASRDRGRYEQYF. The CDR3 bases are TGTGCCAGCCGGGACAGGGGCAGGTACGAGCAGTACTTC.

This rearrangement joins TRBV28 to TRBJ1-4, with TRBD1 matching 8 bases. The CDR3 spans 15 residues. Germline V gene data show CDR1 as MDHEN and CDR2 as SYDVKM. Germline trimming cut 5 bases from V and 5 bases from J; bases unmatched to any gene: 7. For the CDR3, the DNA is TGTGCCAGCAGTCCGCCGGGACAGGCAAATGAAAAACTGTTTTTT. Amino acid sequence: CASSPPGQANEKLFF.

This rearrangement joins TRBV28 to TRBJ1-2; 9 nucleotides match TRBD1. CDR3 size: 14 residues. Germline V gene sequence: CDR1 MDHEN, CDR2 SYDVKM. The junction had 4 bases not matched to a gene; V was cut back by 3 bases and J by 5 bases. The CDR3 spells CASSFGDRVYGYTF. CDR3 nucleotides: TGTGCCAGCAGTTTCGGGGACAGGGTTTATGGCTACACCTTC.

J is TRBJ2-7 and V is TRBV19, with D possibly TRBD1 on 7 matching bases. This CDR3 has 13 amino acids. V was shortened by 6 bases and J by 5 bases, with 14 bases between the two germline ends. Germline values: CDR1 LNHDA, CDR2 SQIVND (reference sequence). The DNA of the CDR3 is TGTGCCAGTAGGCCGACAGGGAGGAACGAGCAGTACTTC. Its protein is CASRPTGRNEQYF.

V gene TRBV5-1 combines with J gene TRBJ2-2; D is undetermined. Trimming left V 2 bases short and J 7 bases short, with 3 bases between. Per the germline V gene, CDR1 is SGHRS and CDR2 is YFSETQ. This CDR3 has 11 residues. The CDR3 loop reads CASSFGGELFF. CDR3 DNA sequence: TGCGCCAGCAGCTTCGGCGGGGAGCTGTTTTTT. The variable domain in full, completed from reference TRBV5-1 and TRBJ2-2, reads KAGVTQTPRYLIKTRGQQVTLSCSPISGHRSVSWYQQTPGQGLQFLFEYFSETQRNKGNFPGRFSGRQFSNSRSEMNVSTLELGDSALYLCASSFGGELFFGEGSRLTVL.

The chain couples TRBV4-2 to TRBJ2-3; TRBD2 matches at 10 bases. The CDR3 is 20 residues long. With 0 bases clipped from V and 0 bases from J, the junction kept 12 bases outside the gene matches. In germline, CDR1 is LGHNA, CDR2 YNFKEQ. Here the CDR3 DNA reads TGTGCCAGCAGCCAAGATCTAGCTAGCGGGAGATTACTAAGCACAGATACGCAGTATTTT. Amino acid sequence: CASSQDLASGRLLSTDTQYF.

Notes on this clone: The junction departs from the called germline gene at one end, perhaps through a read error. This rearrangement joins TRBV7-9 to TRBJ2-7; D may be TRBD2 (6 bases). The CDR3 runs 17 residues. Germline-derived CDR1 and CDR2 are SEHNR and FQNEAQ (reference sequence). CDR3 protein: CSSSHTSRGRGPYEQYF. In DNA, the CDR3 is TGTTCCAGCAGCCACACCTCGCGGGGCCGTGGGCCCTACGAGCAGTACTTC.

The chain is built from TRBV27 and TRBJ1-2; 8 bases line up with TRBD1. Trimming took 5 bases from V and 7 from J; bases not matched to a gene: 3. Germline CDR1 is MNHEY and CDR2 is SMNVEV (reference sequence). This CDR3 region has 12 residues. This CDR3 is CASSGQGRGYTF. The CDR3 nucleotides read TGTGCCAGCAGTGGACAGGGTCGTGGCTACACCTTC.

The rearrangement joins TRBV19 to TRBJ1-5; 7 nucleotides match TRBD1. The V and J ends lost 5 bases and 0 bases, in that order; junction bases with no gene match: 7. The CDR3 is 16 amino acids. The germline V gene encodes CDR1 LNHDA and CDR2 SQIVND (reference sequence). CDR3 nucleotides: TGTGCCAGTAGTGCGGCAGGGGGGCATAGCAATCAGCCCCAGCATTTT. It specifies CASSAAGGHSNQPQHF.

This clone appeared a few times. The CDR3 DNA reads TGTGCCAGCAGTGAAGCGGGGCTAGCGGGAGGCCCGTTTTATTACAATGAGCAGTTCTTC. Translated: CASSEAGLAGGPFYYNEQFF. The V and J genes are TRBV6-1 and TRBJ2-1, with 11 bases fitting TRBD2. Germline-derived CDR1 and CDR2 are MNHNS and SASEGT. V shed 0 bases, J shed 4 bases, and the junction held 14 bases outside the gene matches. CDR3 length: 20 amino acids.

As concerns this clone: The final CDR3 position lacks the conserved phenylalanine or tryptophan, pointing to a likely read error. The chain is built from TRBV10-3 and TRBJ1-2; TRBD1 agrees at 7 bases. The CDR3 has 14 residues. Losses at the gene ends were 9 bases for V and 2 bases for J; bases not matched to a gene: 9. Germline values: CDR1 ENHRY, CDR2 SYGVKD. CDR3 amino acids: CAILGQDTNYGYTL. The CDR3 region has the DNA TGTGCCATACTCGGACAGGACACAAACTATGGCTACACCCTC.

Concerning this clone itself: Other DNA sequences within the sample encode an identical CDR3. V and J are TRBV5-1 and TRBJ2-7, with 14 bases matching TRBD2. There are 16 residues in the CDR3. V gave up 0 bases and J gave up 4 bases; unmatched junction bases: 3. Germline CDR1 is SGHRS and CDR2 is YFSETQ. For the CDR3, the DNA is TGCGCCAGCAGCTTGGGAGGGACTAGCGGGAGTTACGAGCAGTACTTC. Its protein is CASSLGGTSGSYEQYF.

The chain recombines TRBV5-1 with TRBJ2-2; D unclear. Trimming took 4 bases from V and 6 from J, leaving 13 bases between them. From germline, CDR1 is SGHRS and CDR2 YFSETQ. This CDR3 contains 14 residues. The CDR3 loop is CASSTVEESGELFF. In DNA form, the CDR3 reads TGCGCCAGCAGCACGGTTGAGGAGTCCGGGGAGCTGTTTTTT.

V gene TRBV27 combines with J gene TRBJ2-3, with D maybe TRBD2 (6 bases). The CDR3 extends over 13 amino acids. The V end was cut by 10 bases, the J end by 4 bases, with 15 bases between. Germline V CDR1 and CDR2: MNHEY, SMNVEV (reference sequence). CDR3 amino acids: CATSRRDADTQYF. CDR3 coding DNA: TGTGCCACCTCCCGGAGGGACGCAGATACGCAGTATTTT.

This chain links TRBV7-9 with TRBJ1-4; 10 nucleotides line up with TRBD1. Trimming at V came to 5 bases and at J to 8 bases, leaving 8 bases not matched to a gene. CDR3 length equals 15 residues. CDR1 SEHNR and CDR2 FQNEAQ come from the germline V gene (reference sequence). The CDR3 bases are TGTGCCAGCAGCCCAGGGACAGGGGAGGGAGAAAAACTGTTTTTT. This gives the protein CASSPGTGEGEKLFF.

The genes are TRBV19 and TRBJ2-2; TRBD2 is a possible D gene (6 bases). This CDR3 region has 17 residues. CDR1 LNHDA and CDR2 SQIVND come from the germline V gene (reference sequence). Deletions cut 3 bases from V and 5 bases from J, with 19 bases between. The CDR3 nucleotides read TGTGCCAGTAGTATCCCCGGGACTTCCATAGGAACCGGGGAGCTGTTTTTT. Translated, it gives CASSIPGTSIGTGELFF. The whole variable domain, remainder taken from reference TRBV19 and TRBJ2-2, is DGGITQSPKYLFRKEGQNVTLSCEQNLNHDAMYWYRQDPGQGLRLIYYSQIVNDFQKGDIAEGYSVSREKKESFPLTVTSAQKNPTAFYLCASSIPGTSIGTGELFFGEGSRLTVL.

This chain links TRBV18 with TRBJ2-3; D is perhaps TRBD1 (5 bases). V lost 6 bases to trimming and J lost 0 bases, with 13 bases between them. This CDR3 is 15 amino acids long. From germline, CDR1 is KGHSH and CDR2 LQKENI. CDR3 residues: CASSSGIVSTDTQYF. In DNA, the CDR3 is TGTGCCAGCTCTTCAGGGATAGTTAGCACAGATACGCAGTATTTT.

This chain joins TRBV29-1 and TRBJ2-3; 8 positions match TRBD1. After removal of 5 bases from V and 4 bases from J, the junction contained 11 bases not matched to a gene. This CDR3 contains 15 residues. Germline CDR1 and CDR2: SQVTM and ANQGSEA. The CDR3 DNA reads TGCAGCGTTAGTACTAGGACAGGGATATCAGATACGCAGTATTTT. Amino acids: CSVSTRTGISDTQYF.

This rearrangement joins TRBV2 to TRBJ2-3; 13 bases are a match to TRBD2. V lost 6 bases and J lost 4; bases outside the gene matches: 4. Looked up from germline, CDR1 is SNHLY and CDR2 is FYNNEI. This CDR3 is 15 amino acids long. This chain's CDR3 is CASRATSGGSDTQYF. CDR3 coding DNA: TGTGCCAGCAGGGCGACTAGCGGGGGGTCAGATACGCAGTATTTT.

V usage is TRBV6-5 and J usage is TRBJ1-2; D is possibly TRBD1 (6 bases). The CDR3 consists of 14 residues. V was trimmed by 6 bases and J by 4 bases, leaving 15 bases between them. Germline lookup yields CDR1 MNHEY and CDR2 SVGAGI. The CDR3 DNA follows: TGTGCCAGCAGCCGCCGGGACACGATCTATGGCTACACCTTC. Protein: CASSRRDTIYGYTF.